This TCR beta chain was recovered during a study of cytomegalovirus exposure and HLA in healthy donors (dated 2017 in TCRdb). Some background on the complete study: According to an earlier analysis of several hundred of the donors, about 179 million T cells yielded approximately 120 million unique TCR beta sequences and approximately 300 Gb of sequence data. The genetic ancestry cluster associated with self-reported Caucasian donors included about 81% of the 398 genotyped donors. The T cell repertoires of 700 or so subjects were profiled by immunosequencing and related to cytomegalovirus serostatus. Besides the first cohort of 666 subjects, a separate validation cohort made up of 120 different subjects was used. Typing coverage varied by locus: roughly 629-640 donors for A, B, C, DRB1 and DQB1; more than 500 for DQA1; more than 600 for DPA1; approximately 470 for DPB1. An early release that covered fewer than 800 HLA-typed donors contained about 290 gigabases of sequencing data and about 84 million unique TCR sequences. A later analysis re-examined previously published TCR beta repertoires from about 700 donors and added high-resolution HLA genotyping to investigate patterns of TCR occurrence. Genome-wide SNP genotypes for about three fifths of the 666 donors were used in a later genetic analysis, which treated that subset as a discovery cohort. Donor age, sex, ethnicity and CMV serostatus were collected together with the repertoire data. Class I and class II HLA loci were covered by the typing at four-digit resolution. The study combined high-throughput TCR immunosequencing, statistical association of individual TCRs with disease status, and machine learning to predict cytomegalovirus infection status. Rather than drawing on any new phenotypic data, the later analysis identified candidate immune exposures from TCR beta sequences and the way those sequences occurred across donors. About five DR-DQ haplotypes were treated as single units for association and clustering because of strong linkage in the cohort. The aim of the study was to test whether cataloging public T cell receptors could identify signatures of past pathogen exposure. To decide whether each TCR beta V gene segment behaved as functional or pseudogenic, an earlier analysis of approximately 600 of the donors relied on high-throughput TCR beta sequencing. All discovery cohort repertoires had been generated using a single sequencing platform. Among 398 genotyped donors of the cohort, an average of roughly 240,000 unique TCR beta nucleotide sequences were sequenced per donor, roughly 18% of them non-productive. Points the paper makes about the study in general: In this cohort, only TCR beta chains were sequenced, and detectable features were limited by the absence of alpha or paired-chain data. In vitro tests confirmed that a few of the cytomegalovirus-associated TCR beta chains recognize cytomegalovirus antigens. According to a later analysis, most CMV-associated TCR beta chains appeared to be HLA-restricted, and the HLA associations seemed to be driven largely by CMV exposure. Several of the top co-occurrence clusters appeared to be linked to parvovirus B19, influenza, CMV and Epstein-Barr virus, according to a later analysis. Some IMGT-functional V segments, including TRBV6-2 and TRBV6-3, could not be told apart with the 87-base-pair reads, so those segments were excluded. Linkage disequilibrium might explain the correlated functional status among segregating V segments, but an unknown experimental factor could not be excluded. Across donors, most TCR sequences were observed very rarely, whereas some public TCRs were present in many individuals. In a later genetic analysis, a missense DCLRE1C variant was associated with V-gene and J-gene trimming of TCR beta chains, and the association was replicated in an independent cohort. In an earlier analysis of about 600 of the donors, most TCR beta V segments appeared in productive rearrangements about 87% or about 30% of the time, broadly matching IMGT annotations. Because some donors lacked HLA typing at each locus, the association tests relied only on the typed subset. In a later analysis, HLA-associated TCR beta chains were found to be more clonally expanded and to have lower generation probabilities than equally common non-associated chains. A later genetic analysis reported fewer N-insertions in productive TCRs among donors in an Asian-associated ancestry cluster than the approximately 670-donor mean. A further reported finding was that TCR beta sequences accurately predicted the HLA-A and HLA-B alleles for most subjects in the first cohort. Immune exposure information for the cohort was limited to CMV serostatus. Sequencing depth was assumed to be roughly uniform across donors in the presence/absence analyses, though that assumption may not hold. When HLA alleles, especially DR and DQ, strongly co-occurred, attributing TCR associations to individual alleles was difficult. In a later analysis, TCR association rates were found to vary across HLA loci, with the most associated TCRs seen for DRB1 alleles and the fewest for HLA-C alleles. The classifier was reported to diagnose cytomegalovirus status with high specificity and sensitivity in both the original and validation cohorts. The sequencing pipeline was judged likely to have produced a cluster of highly shared sequence variants as a technical artifact. At a false discovery rate of 0.05, a later analysis linked under 20,000 TCR beta sequences to specific HLA alleles. The study gave a list of 150 to 200 TCR beta chains associated with cytomegalovirus. According to the authors, the approach could potentially be generalized to other disease states and immunological phenotypes. The earlier analysis of 587 of the donors excluded roughly 17 rarely observed V segments, including chromosome 9 orphons, because counts were too low.

Comments on this clone: The antigen it binds to is not known. No base-level quality is on record; no much larger clone is a single base apart.

Libraries were built with the immunoSEQ multiplex PCR assay. A mixture of 60 forward primers for TCR Vbeta segments and 13 reverse primers for TCR Jbeta segments was used in the multiplex PCR. Amplification of the CDR3 region of rearranged TCR beta genes was performed with a multiplex PCR assay on genomic DNA. On the Illumina HiSeq System, the amplified TCR beta libraries were sequenced as 87-base-pair reads. In the paper's pipeline: A later analysis counted approximately 76 million unique TCR beta chains across the 650 to 800 repertoires, and roughly 9.9 million of these chains were shared by at least two donors. Raw reads were error-corrected and collapsed into unique sequences by a nearest-neighbor algorithm in which closely related sequences were merged to remove PCR and sequencing errors. Alignment of CDR3 sequences to IMGT reference sequences was used to assign V, D and J gene segments. For a sequence to be retained, a match of at least six nucleotides was required to both a V gene segment and a J gene segment. Rearrangements were called productive when the CDR3 lacked stop codons and stayed in frame with V and J; all others were non-productive. CDR3 was defined by IMGT convention, running from the second conserved V-encoded cysteine to the conserved J-encoded phenylalanine. Sequences without an unambiguous match to a single V gene segment were excluded from the earlier analysis of about 640 of the donors. In an earlier analysis of several hundred of the donors, V segments were called functional above 56.7% productive rearrangements and were called segregating when the between-donor standard deviation exceeded 5%. A statistical classification framework was built for diagnosing cytomegalovirus status from the catalog of TCR beta chain sequences. V and J gene assignment, in a later analysis, came from comparing TCR nucleotide sequences with IMGT/GENE-DB human TR gene sequences. In a later analysis, CDR3 sequences and most-parsimonious VDJ recombination scenarios were assigned using the TCRdist pipeline. In a later analysis, every TCR beta chain was defined by the combination of its CDR3 amino acid sequence and its V-gene family, and reads without a unique V-gene family were dropped. To address suspected cross-contamination and a sequencing artifact, a later analysis removed over 500 highly shared, low-generation-probability nucleotide sequences. In a later analysis, a clonal expansion index was calculated for each public chain from normalized within-repertoire ranks of inferred template counts. A later analysis computed generation probabilities with a VDJ recombination model fitted to out-of-frame rearrangements, and checked the results against IGoR. In a later analysis, hypergeometric tests were used to score TCR-TCR, TCR-HLA and TCR-CMV co-occurrence, with a repertoire-size bias correction applied to TCR pairs. In a later analysis, false discovery rates were estimated by permuting HLA or CMV assignments 20 times. In a later analysis, co-occurring TCRs were grouped using DBSCAN, with TCRdist sequence similarity added in when clustering inside HLA-allele-positive subsets. Repertoires with fewer than 30,000 or more than 120,000 public chains were left out of co-occurrence clustering, as were roughly five repertoires with anomalous nucleotide sharing. Drawn from immuneACCESS, this table holds only the in-frame rearrangements with V and J called that TCRdb kept. Clones are partly lost; checked studies trace under half to an unresolved V gene and leave the rest unexplained. V and J calls and clone size are copied from that table; D and trimming were computed from the DNA. The sample records around 130,000 clones, roughly 69% of which are singletons. 2.9% of the sample lies in the top ten.

In total, more than 500 healthy bone marrow donors made up the cohort. At the time of sampling, every cohort member was nominally healthy, though immune exposures that went unrecorded were likely present. Of the approximately 700 cohort members, almost 300 had positive CMV serostatus and just over 350 had negative CMV serostatus, and CMV serostatus was not recorded for the donor. A peripheral blood sample was collected from each donor, and TCR beta sequencing was performed on peripheral blood mononuclear cells. Genomic DNA extraction from the blood cell samples was performed with the Qiagen DNeasy Blood Extraction Kit. The V and J ends are trimmed by 3 bases and 4 bases, leaving 12 bases between them. CDR1 and CDR2 are read off the germline V gene (reference sequence) as GTSNPN and SVGIG. From cysteine to phenylalanine, the CDR3 is 13 amino acids long. The only DNA kept is the CDR3, 39 bases in frame from the first base.

The clonotype comes from a human donor in good health. The specimen was PBMCs. This chain joins TRBV30 to TRBJ1-2, with no confident D gene call. The nucleotide sequence is TGTGCCTGGAGCCCCGGGAAGAGCTATGGCTACACCTTC. It specifies CAWSPGKSYGYTF.